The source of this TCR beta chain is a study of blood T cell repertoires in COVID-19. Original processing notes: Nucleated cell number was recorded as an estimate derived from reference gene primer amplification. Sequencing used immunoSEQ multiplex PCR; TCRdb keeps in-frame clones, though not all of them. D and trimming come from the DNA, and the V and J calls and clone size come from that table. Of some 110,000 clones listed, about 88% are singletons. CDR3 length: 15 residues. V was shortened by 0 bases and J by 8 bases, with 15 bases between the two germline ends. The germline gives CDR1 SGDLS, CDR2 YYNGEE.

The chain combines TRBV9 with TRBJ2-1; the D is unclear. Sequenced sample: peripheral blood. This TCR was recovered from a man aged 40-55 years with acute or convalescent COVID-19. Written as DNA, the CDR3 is TGTGCCAGCAGCGTAGAGGATCGACTTGCCCATGAGCAGTTCTTC. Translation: CASSVEDRLAHEQFF.